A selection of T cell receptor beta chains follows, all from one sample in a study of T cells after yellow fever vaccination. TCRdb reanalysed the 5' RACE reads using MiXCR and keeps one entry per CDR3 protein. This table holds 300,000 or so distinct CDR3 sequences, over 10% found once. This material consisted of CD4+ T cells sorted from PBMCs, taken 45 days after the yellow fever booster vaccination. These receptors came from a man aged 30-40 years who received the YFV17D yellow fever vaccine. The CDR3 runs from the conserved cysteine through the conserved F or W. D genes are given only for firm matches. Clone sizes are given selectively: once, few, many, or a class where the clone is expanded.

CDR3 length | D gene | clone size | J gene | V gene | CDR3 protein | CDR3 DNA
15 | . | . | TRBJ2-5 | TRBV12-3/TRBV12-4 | CASSLGGTAPGTQYF | TGTGCCAGCAGTTTAGGCGGGACAGCCCCAGGGACCCAGTACTTC
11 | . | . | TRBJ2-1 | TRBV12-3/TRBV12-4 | CASGPYNEQFF | TGTGCCAGTGGGCCCTACAATGAGCAGTTCTTC
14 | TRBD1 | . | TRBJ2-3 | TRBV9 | CASSPGQLTDTQYF | TGTGCCAGCAGCCCGGGACAGCTCACAGATACGCAGTATTTT
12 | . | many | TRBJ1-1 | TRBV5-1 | CASSWGNTEAFF | TGCGCCAGCAGTTGGGGGAACACTGAAGCTTTCTTT
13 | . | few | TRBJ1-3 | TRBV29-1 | CSVGTDSGNTIYF | TGCAGCGTTGGGACTGACTCTGGAAACACCATATATTTT
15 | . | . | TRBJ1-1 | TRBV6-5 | CASSYSRGTNPEAFF | TGTGCCAGCAGTTACTCGAGAGGTACCAACCCTGAAGCTTTCTTT
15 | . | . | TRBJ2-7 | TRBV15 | CATSLIGGITYEQYF | TGTGCCACCAGTCTGATTGGTGGGATAACCTACGAGCAGTACTTC
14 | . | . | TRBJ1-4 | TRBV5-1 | CASSFQGLEEKLFF | TGCGCCAGCAGCTTTCAAGGGCTTGAGGAAAAACTGTTTTTT
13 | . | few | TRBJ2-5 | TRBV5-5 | CASSSYGEETQYF | TGTGCCAGCAGCTCGTATGGTGAAGAGACCCAGTACTTC
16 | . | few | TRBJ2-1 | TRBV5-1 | CASSLAWAGTGNEQFF | TGCGCCAGCAGCCTGGCTTGGGCGGGAACCGGGAATGAGCAGTTCTTC
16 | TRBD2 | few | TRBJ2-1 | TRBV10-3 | CAISAATSGSTNEQFF | TGTGCCATCAGTGCCGCTACTAGCGGGAGTACGAATGAGCAGTTCTTC
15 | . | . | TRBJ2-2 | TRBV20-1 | CSANPGERVTGELFF | TGCAGTGCCAATCCTGGGGAGAGGGTAACCGGGGAGCTGTTTTTT
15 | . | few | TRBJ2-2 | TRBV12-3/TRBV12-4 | CASSPDGRNTGELFF | TGTGCCAGTTCACCGGACGGGAGGAACACCGGGGAGCTGTTTTTT
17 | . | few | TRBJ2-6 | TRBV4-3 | CASSQDIGNSGANVLTF | TGCGCCAGCAGCCAAGACATAGGGAACTCTGGGGCCAACGTCCTGACTTTC
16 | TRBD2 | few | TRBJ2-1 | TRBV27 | CASSLVSSGSYNEQFF | TGTGCCAGCAGTCTGGTTTCTAGCGGGAGTTACAATGAGCAGTTCTTC
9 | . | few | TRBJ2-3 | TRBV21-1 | CANLDTQYF | TGTGCCAACCTAGATACGCAGTATTTT
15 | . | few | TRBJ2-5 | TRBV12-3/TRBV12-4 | CASRQKLQGSGTQYF | TGTGCCAGCCGCCAGAAGTTGCAGGGTTCAGGGACCCAGTACTTC
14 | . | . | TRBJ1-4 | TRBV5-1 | CASSLAGIQEKLFF | TGCGCCAGCAGCTTGGCGGGGATCCAGGAAAAACTGTTTTTT
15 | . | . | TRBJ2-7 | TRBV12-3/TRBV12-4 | CASSLMGHRADEQYF | TGTGCCAGCAGTTTAATGGGACACCGGGCGGACGAGCAGTACTTC
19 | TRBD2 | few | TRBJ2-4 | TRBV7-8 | CASSIGLAEGGRAKNIQYF | TGTGCCAGCAGCATAGGACTAGCGGAGGGAGGGAGAGCCAAAAACATTCAGTACTTC
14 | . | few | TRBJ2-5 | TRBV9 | CASSVTGQFGTQYF | TGTGCCAGCAGCGTTACGGGGCAGTTTGGGACCCAGTACTTC
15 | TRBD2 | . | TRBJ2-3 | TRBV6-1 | CASREMGTSEDTQYF | TGTGCCAGCAGGGAGATGGGGACTAGCGAGGATACGCAGTATTTT